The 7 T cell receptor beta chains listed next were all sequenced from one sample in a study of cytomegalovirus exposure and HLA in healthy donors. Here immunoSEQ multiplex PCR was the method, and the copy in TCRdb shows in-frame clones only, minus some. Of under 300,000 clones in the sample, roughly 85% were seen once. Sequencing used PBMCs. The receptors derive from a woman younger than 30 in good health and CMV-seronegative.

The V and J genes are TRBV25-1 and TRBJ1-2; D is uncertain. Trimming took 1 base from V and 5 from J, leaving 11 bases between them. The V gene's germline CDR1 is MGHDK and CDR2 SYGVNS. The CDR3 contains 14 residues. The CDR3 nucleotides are TGTGCCAGCAGTGAATTGGGCAGGAGGTATGGCTACACCTTC. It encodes CASSELGRRYGYTF.

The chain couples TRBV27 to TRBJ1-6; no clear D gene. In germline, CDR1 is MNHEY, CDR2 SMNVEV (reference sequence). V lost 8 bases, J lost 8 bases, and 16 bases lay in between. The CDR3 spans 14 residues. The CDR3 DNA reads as TGTGCCAGCTCCGGTAGCCCCTCTCATTCACCCCTCCACTTT. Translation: CASSGSPSHSPLHF.

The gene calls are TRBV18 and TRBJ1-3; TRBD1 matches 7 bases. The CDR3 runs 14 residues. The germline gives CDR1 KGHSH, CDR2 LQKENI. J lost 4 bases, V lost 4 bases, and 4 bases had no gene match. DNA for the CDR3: TGTGCCAGCTCACAAGGGGGCTCCGGAAACACCATATATTTT. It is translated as CASSQGGSGNTIYF.

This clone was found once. CDR3 region: CASSLALNLMNTEAFF. The CDR3 DNA sequence: TGTGCCAGCAGCTTAGCGCTAAATCTAATGAACACTGAAGCTTTCTTT. The chain carries TRBV7-6 and TRBJ1-1; D gene unclear. V gave up 0 bases and J gave up 0 bases, with 11 bases separating them. Germline CDR1 and CDR2: SGHVS and FNYEAQ. This CDR3 spans 16 amino acids.

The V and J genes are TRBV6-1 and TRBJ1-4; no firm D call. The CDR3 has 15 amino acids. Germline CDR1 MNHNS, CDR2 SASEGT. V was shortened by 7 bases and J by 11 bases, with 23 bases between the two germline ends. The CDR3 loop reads CASILVSAGTEKLFF. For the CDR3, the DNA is TGTGCCAGCATCTTGGTGTCGGCCGGCACAGAGAAACTGTTTTTT.

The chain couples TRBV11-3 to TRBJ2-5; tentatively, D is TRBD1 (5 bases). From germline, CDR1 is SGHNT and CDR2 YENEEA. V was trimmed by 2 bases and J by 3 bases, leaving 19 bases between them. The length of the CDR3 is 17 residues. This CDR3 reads CASSLSLLIGAKETQYF. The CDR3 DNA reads TGTGCCAGCAGCTTATCCCTCCTTATAGGGGCTAAAGAGACCCAGTACTTC.

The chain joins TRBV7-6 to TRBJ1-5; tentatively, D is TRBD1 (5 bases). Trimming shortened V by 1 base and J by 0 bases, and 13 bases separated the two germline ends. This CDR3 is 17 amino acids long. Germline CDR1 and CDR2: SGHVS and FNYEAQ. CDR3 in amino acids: CASSLDPTVNSNQPQHF. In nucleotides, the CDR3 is TGTGCCAGCAGCTTAGATCCGACAGTAAATAGCAATCAGCCCCAGCATTTT.